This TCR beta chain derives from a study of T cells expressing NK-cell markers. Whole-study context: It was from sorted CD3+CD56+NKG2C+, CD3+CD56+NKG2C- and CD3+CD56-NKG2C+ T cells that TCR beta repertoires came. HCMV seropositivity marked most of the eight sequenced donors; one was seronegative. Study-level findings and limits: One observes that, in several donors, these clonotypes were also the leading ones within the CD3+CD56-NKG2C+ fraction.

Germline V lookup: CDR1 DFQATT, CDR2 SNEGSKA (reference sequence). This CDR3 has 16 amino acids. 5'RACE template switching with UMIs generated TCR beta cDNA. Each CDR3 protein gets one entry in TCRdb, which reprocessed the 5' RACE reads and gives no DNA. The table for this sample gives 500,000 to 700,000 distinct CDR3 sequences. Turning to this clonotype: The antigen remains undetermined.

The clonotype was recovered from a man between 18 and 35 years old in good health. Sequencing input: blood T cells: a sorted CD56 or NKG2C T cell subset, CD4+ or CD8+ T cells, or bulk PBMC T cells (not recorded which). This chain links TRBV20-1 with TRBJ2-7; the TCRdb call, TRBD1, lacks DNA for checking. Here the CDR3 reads CSARKGAHQGASEQYF.